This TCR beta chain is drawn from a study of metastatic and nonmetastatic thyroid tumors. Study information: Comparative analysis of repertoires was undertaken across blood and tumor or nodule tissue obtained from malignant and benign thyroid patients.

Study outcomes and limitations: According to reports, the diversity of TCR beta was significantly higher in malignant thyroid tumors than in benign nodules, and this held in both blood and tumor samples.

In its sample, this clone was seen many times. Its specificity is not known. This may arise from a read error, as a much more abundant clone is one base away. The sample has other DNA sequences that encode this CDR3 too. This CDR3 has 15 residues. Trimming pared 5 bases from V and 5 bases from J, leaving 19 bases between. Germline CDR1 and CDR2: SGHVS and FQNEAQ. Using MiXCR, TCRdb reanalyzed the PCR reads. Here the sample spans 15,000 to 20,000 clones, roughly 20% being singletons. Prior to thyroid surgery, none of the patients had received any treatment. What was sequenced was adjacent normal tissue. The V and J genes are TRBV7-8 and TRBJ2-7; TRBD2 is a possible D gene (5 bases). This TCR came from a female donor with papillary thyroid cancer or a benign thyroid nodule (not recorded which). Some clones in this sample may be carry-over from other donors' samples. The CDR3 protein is CASSLISGNWDEQYF. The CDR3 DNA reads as TGTGCCAGCAGCCTAATCTCGGGGAATTGGGACGAGCAGTACTTC.